The clone carrying this TCR beta chain was detected ten times or more. Its antigen is currently unknown. Disease duration under 2 months; hyperthyroidism patients were aged 18 to 65. This record comes from a study of T cells in Graves' hyperthyroidism and ophthalmopathy. Study results and limitations: Expanded thyroid clonotypes (above 0.001) were mostly also found in blood.

RNA transcripts gave rise to amplified TCR beta CDR3 regions. Primed by the HTBI set, a first-round RT-PCR was run on the TCR CDR3. Each CDR3 protein is one row after TCRdb ran MiXCR on the multiplex PCR reads. Here the sample spans about 270,000 distinct CDR3 sequences, 12% to 15% being singletons. J gave up 6 bases and V 4 bases, and 12 bases lay outside the gene matches. The germline CDR1 and CDR2 sequences are LNHDA and SQIVND (reference sequence). This CDR3 has 16 residues. The chain uses TRBV19 and TRBJ2-7; 10 bases map to TRBD2. Sequencing input: blood. The receptor was derived from a woman aged 45-65 years with Graves' hyperthyroidism that later progressed to Graves' ophthalmopathy. The CDR3 spells CASSRSSAGGSREQYF. CDR3 in DNA: TGTGCCAGTAGTAGATCCTCAGCGGGAGGGTCCCGCGAGCAGTACTTC.